This T cell receptor (beta chain) was captured by sequencing in a study of cytomegalovirus exposure and HLA in healthy donors. Study findings and constraints: Most TCR sequences proved rare, with some public TCRs found in many donors. A prior analysis recorded that most TCR beta V segments were productive about 87% or about 30% of the time. There were reportedly fewer N-insertions in an Asian-associated ancestry cluster than the roughly 680-donor mean, in a later analysis.

Healthy bone marrow donors formed the donor group. Researchers ran the PCR with 60 Vbeta and 13 Jbeta primers. Some clones are missing from TCRdb's copy, which holds only in-frame ones; the method was immunoSEQ multiplex PCR. Among fewer than 130,000 clones listed, 50% to 70% were seen once. Comment on this clone: Its cognate antigen is unknown.

The germline gives CDR1 MNHEY, CDR2 SMNVEV (reference sequence). There are 14 residues in the CDR3. Source material: PBMCs. The chain carries TRBV27 and TRBJ2-5; D uncertain. The J call may be wrong; the DNA end is better matched by TRBJ2-7. The clonotype comes from a man aged 25 to 40 in good health and CMV-seropositive. The CDR3 DNA is TGTGCCAGCAGTTTAAATACAGCTACCTACGAGCAGTACTTC. It translates to CASSLNTATYEQYF.